Given below is one T cell receptor (beta chain) in context. This receptor's antigen is unknown. No base qualities exist here, and no much larger clone lies one base off it. The germline V gene (reference sequence) supplies CDR1 SEHNR and CDR2 FQNEAQ. V trim: 1 base; J trim: 5 bases; unmatched bases: 7. The CDR3 spans 16 residues, from the cysteine through the phenylalanine. The sequence is cut down to CDR3 DNA, 48 bases in frame from base 1. TCRbeta CDR3 regions were amplified from genomic DNA by means of the immunoSEQ Assay, a bias-controlled multiplex PCR. The authors' analysis ran thus. Nucleated cell counts per sample were estimated from amplification of reference gene primers within the assay. To quantify the absolute abundance of each unique TCRbeta CDR3 rearrangement, sequence reads were collapsed and filtered. For each sample, productive Simpson clonality was calculated as the square root of Simpson's diversity index across productive rearrangements. TCRdb re-hosts the immuneACCESS table, in-frame sequences only. Its copies lack some clones; in the studies checked, an unresolved V gene accounts for under half of them, and the cause for the rest is not known. That table is the source of V, J and clone size, and D and trimming were worked out from the DNA. Counted in this sample were about 200,000 clones; about 88% of them appeared once. The ten most abundant clones make up 9.5% to 13% of the sample.

One collaborating source in Seattle enrolled patients while the patients were actively infected and followed the patients over time throughout the course of disease. Collaborating institutions collected whole blood in K2EDTA tubes following their own protocols. For TCRbeta analysis, collaborators shipped samples in one of three forms: frozen whole blood, isolated PBMCs, or DNA extracted from either of those sample types. This sample stems from a study of blood T cell repertoires in COVID-19 (dated by TCRdb to 2020 to 2021). A note on the overall study: Collaborator samples came from the United States, Italy and Spain and covered acute and convalescent phases of COVID-19. Sample metadata almost always included a de-identified subject ID, COVID-19 status, age in years and sex. The samples were drawn from two sources: the first 160 participants of the ongoing ImmuneRACE study, and some 1,300 subjects contributed by 6 global collaborators. The material from the prospective study consisted of cDNA or gDNA derived from T cells, B-cell-depleted T cells, or PBMCs. HLA class I and class II types, where available, came from metadata supplied by the sample provider rather than from assay-based typing. The dataset comprised deeply sampled blood TCRbeta repertoires from subjects exposed to, actively infected with, or recovered from COVID-19. The repertoires were released in a freely available public database meant as a resource for research on the immune response to SARS-CoV-2.

The full study reports these points: The amount of clinical and demographic metadata varied by source and participant and was provided uncurated.

The origin of this receptor is a woman between 45 and 65 years old with COVID-19, enrolled during active disease. The V and J genes are TRBV7-9 and TRBJ2-1, with 8 bases aligning to TRBD1. Material for sequencing was peripheral blood. The CDR3 region: CASSLGGQGRNNEQFF. The DNA sequence reads TGTGCCAGCAGCTTAGGCGGACAGGGTCGGAACAATGAGCAGTTCTTC.